Following are 15 T cell receptor beta chains from one sample sequenced in a study of T cell responses to AZD1222 COVID-19 vaccine. Sequencing was performed with immunoSEQ multiplex PCR; in TCRdb, only in-frame clones are kept and a portion is missing. The sample has roughly 250,000 clones, more than 85% seen once. This sample comprised peripheral blood, obtained on day 0 of AZD1222 vaccination. These receptor sequences come from an adult in good health.

The chain links TRBV28 to TRBJ1-1; tentative D call: TRBD1 (6 bases). CDR1 and CDR2 (germline): MDHEN, SYDVKM. V was cut by 1 base and J by 5 bases, with 17 bases left in between. This CDR3 comprises 16 residues. The CDR3: CASSLFRGGGRTEAFF. The CDR3 DNA reads as TGTGCCAGCAGTTTATTTCGTGGAGGGGGTAGAACTGAAGCTTTCTTT.

This clone has a handful of counts. This chain connects TRBV19 to TRBJ2-7; 12 bases are shared with TRBD2. There are 13 residues in the CDR3. The trim removed 8 bases at V and 7 bases at J, leaving 6 bases unmatched. CDR1 is LNHDA, CDR2 SQIVND, per germline (reference sequence). DNA of the CDR3: TGTGCCAGTTCTAGCGGGAGGGCCGGTGAGCAGTACTTC. This gives the protein CASSSGRAGEQYF.

The chain couples TRBV7-6 to TRBJ1-4, with 9 bases aligning to TRBD1. Germline V gene lookup returns CDR1 SGHVS and CDR2 FNYEAQ. Losses at the gene ends were 6 bases for V and 7 bases for J; bases not matched to a gene: 6. There are 14 residues in the CDR3. The CDR3 region has the DNA TGTGCCAGCAGAAGGGGGACAGGGACTGAAAAACTGTTTTTT. Its protein product is CASRRGTGTEKLFF.

The chain recombines TRBV7-2 with TRBJ1-1; D is unresolved. The germline V gene has CDR1 SGHTA and CDR2 FQGNSA. This CDR3 is built from 13 residues. Trimming took 4 bases from V and 4 from J, leaving 10 bases between them. The CDR3 protein is CASSSTRSTEAFF. CDR3 nucleotide sequence: TGTGCCAGCAGCTCGACCCGATCCACTGAAGCTTTCTTT.

The chain has TRBV7-9 and TRBJ1-5; D not certain. This CDR3 contains 13 residues. Per the germline V gene, CDR1 is SEHNR and CDR2 is FQNEAQ (reference sequence). With 1 base removed from V and 7 bases from J, the gap between germline ends came to 8 bases. CDR3 protein: CASSLERDQPQHF. The CDR3 DNA sequence: TGTGCCAGCAGCTTAGAGCGAGACCAGCCCCAGCATTTT.

Points on this clone: Other DNA sequences in the sample encode the same CDR3. The V and J genes are TRBV5-1 and TRBJ1-4; TRBD1 agrees at 7 bases. Per germline, CDR1 SGHRS and CDR2 YFSETQ. The CDR3 is 16 amino acids. The trim removed 0 bases at V and 0 bases at J, leaving 2 bases unmatched. CDR3 residues: CASSLAGGATNEKLFF. The CDR3 coding sequence is TGCGCCAGCAGCTTGGCAGGGGGGGCAACTAATGAAAAACTGTTTTTT.

This chain links TRBV3-1 (or the pseudogene TRBV3-2) with TRBJ2-7, with 9 bases that match TRBD2. Trimming cost V 1 base and J 4 bases; bases outside gene matches: 11. Germline V lookup: CDR1 LGHDT, CDR2 YNNKEL (reference sequence). The CDR3 covers 17 residues. Here the CDR3 DNA reads TGTGCCAGCAGCCAAGGTCGCATGGCGGGGGGGCCGTACGAGCAGTACTTC. Translation: CASSQGRMAGGPYEQYF.

This clone came up once. J is TRBJ2-7 and V is TRBV5-4; possible D gene TRBD1, 7 bases. Germline lookup yields CDR1 SGHNT and CDR2 YYREEE (reference sequence). Trimming took off 0 bases at V and 1 base at J, with 14 bases between the two ends. The CDR3 totals 16 residues. CDR3 nucleotide sequence: TGTGCCAGCAGCTTGGGTGAGGCAGGGGGGTCCTACGAGCAGTACTTC. It specifies CASSLGEAGGSYEQYF.

This clone has only one observation. The V and J genes are TRBV20-1 and TRBJ1-2; D is unresolved. Germline V lookup: CDR1 DFQATT, CDR2 SNEGSKA (reference sequence). CDR3 length equals 11 residues. The V end was cut by 3 bases, the J end by 7 bases, with 9 bases between. The CDR3: CSASYGSGYTF. DNA of the CDR3: TGCAGTGCTAGTTATGGGTCTGGCTACACCTTC.

V usage is TRBV9 and J usage is TRBJ2-3, with 14 bases matching TRBD2. The CDR3 covers 17 residues. The V and J ends lost 4 bases and 0 bases, in that order; junction bases with no gene match: 4. Germline loops: CDR1 SGDLS, CDR2 YYNGEE. CDR3 sequence reads: CASSRTSGGLSTDTQYF. DNA of the CDR3: TGTGCCAGCAGCAGGACTAGCGGGGGGCTCAGCACAGATACGCAGTATTTT.

The rearrangement uses TRBV28 and TRBJ1-5; D gene ambiguous. CDR1 and CDR2 from the germline V gene are MDHEN and SYDVKM. Trimming left V 4 bases short and J 7 bases short, with 8 bases between. This CDR3 region has 12 residues. The chain's CDR3 is CASSWSGQPQHF. The CDR3 nucleotides read TGTGCCAGCAGTTGGAGTGGCCAGCCCCAGCATTTT.

This clone has a handful of counts. The identical CDR3 is also encoded by other nucleotide sequences in the sample. V usage is TRBV15 and J usage is TRBJ2-7; 7 bases map to TRBD1. With 0 bases clipped from V and 3 bases from J, the junction kept 2 bases outside the gene matches. Germline V gene data show CDR1 as LNHNV and CDR2 as YYDKDF (reference sequence). The CDR3 consists of 14 residues. The CDR3 sequence: CATSRDRQGYEQYF. The CDR3 bases are TGTGCCACCAGCAGAGATCGACAGGGCTACGAGCAGTACTTC.

The chain couples TRBV24-1 to TRBJ2-5, with 9 bases aligning to TRBD2. Germline V lookup: CDR1 KGHDR, CDR2 SFDVKD. Losses at the gene ends were 6 bases for V and 5 bases for J; bases not matched to a gene: 9. CDR3 length: 15 residues. DNA for the CDR3: TGTGCCACCAGTAAGGTAGCGGGAGTCGGGGAGACCCAGTACTTC. Protein: CATSKVAGVGETQYF.

The chain recombines TRBV2 with TRBJ2-5; D is possibly TRBD2 (5 bases). The CDR3 spans 14 residues. The germline V gene has CDR1 SNHLY and CDR2 FYNNEI. Between the trimmed V and J ends, which lost 6 bases and 5 bases, there was a span of 16 bases. The CDR3, as DNA: TGTGCCAGCAGCGGATCTAGCCGACGGGAGACCCAGTACTTC. Translation: CASSGSSRRETQYF. The full variable domain, rest sourced from reference TRBV2 and TRBJ2-5, is EPEVTQTPSHQVTQMGQEVILRCVPISNHLYFYWYRQILGQKVEFLVSFYNNEISEKSEIFDDQFSVERPDGSNFTLKIRSTKLEDSAMYFCASSGSSRRETQYFGPGTRLLVL.

The rearrangement uses TRBV19 and TRBJ1-1, with unresolved D. The CDR3 has 11 residues. Between the trimmed V and J ends, which lost 10 bases and 4 bases, there was a span of 10 bases. CDR1 and CDR2 from the germline V gene are LNHDA and SQIVND (reference sequence). For the CDR3, the DNA is TGTGCCACTATGAGTGGCACTGAAGCTTTCTTT. Encoded protein: CATMSGTEAFF.